A selection of T cell receptor beta chains follows, all from one sample in a study of T-cell memory formation after mild COVID-19. In TCRdb, the 5' RACE reads were re-called with MiXCR into one record per CDR3 protein. Among hundreds of thousands of distinct CDR3 sequences listed, over 15% were seen once. Specimen: PBMCs or a T cell subset sorted from them (not recorded which). These receptors were obtained from a man aged 18 to 29 who had mild COVID-19 (a few samples of this study predate the infection). Cell type and time point are not known. CDR3s include the opening cysteine and the closing phenylalanine or tryptophan. D genes are given only for firm matches. The size entry is marked missing in some rows and otherwise reads once, few, many or a size class.

D gene	V gene	J gene	clone size	CDR3 DNA	CDR3 protein
-	TRBV12-3/TRBV12-4	TRBJ1-1	-	TGTGCCAGCAGTTTTTCTCCAGGGAGGACTGAAGCTTTCTTT	CASSFSPGRTEAFF
-	TRBV10-3	TRBJ2-2	few	TGTGCCTTACGCCGGGACTCCACCGGGGAGCTGTTTTTT	CALRRDSTGELFF
TRBD1	TRBV5-1	TRBJ2-5	-	TGCGCCAGCAGCTTTGACCCGGGACAGGGCAACCAAGAGACCCAGTACTTC	CASSFDPGQGNQETQYF
-	TRBV28	TRBJ1-1	many	TGTGCCAGCCGCAAAGTCCCCAAGGCAGGGAGGACTGAAGCTTTCTTT	CASRKVPKAGRTEAFF
-	TRBV12-3/TRBV12-4	TRBJ2-1	-	TGTGCCAGTTTGGGGTACAATGAGCAGTTCTTC	CASLGYNEQFF
-	TRBV6-5	TRBJ2-3	-	TGTGCCAGCAGTTACGCCTCGAGGACAGATACGCAGTATTTT	CASSYASRTDTQYF
TRBD2	TRBV3-1	TRBJ2-5	few	TGTGCCAGCAGCCTCTACGTCAGCGGGGGGCAAGAGACCCAGTACTTC	CASSLYVSGGQETQYF
-	TRBV6-5	TRBJ1-6	-	TGTGCCAGCAGTTACTCATGGGGTGTACCTAATTCACCCCTCCACTTT	CASSYSWGVPNSPLHF
TRBD1	TRBV5-1	TRBJ1-4	few	TGCGCCAGCAGCTCAGGGACAGGGGCGACTTCTAATGAAAAACTGTTTTTT	CASSSGTGATSNEKLFF
-	TRBV19	TRBJ1-2	-	TGTGCCAGTAGTATCCTCGGTAACTATGGCTACACCTTC	CASSILGNYGYTF
-	TRBV28	TRBJ1-1	many	TGTGCCAGCAGTTTACCGGTCTCTTCTGAAGCTTTCTTT	CASSLPVSSEAFF
-	TRBV20-1	TRBJ1-5	-	TGCAGTGCTAGAGGTCACCCCAATCAGCCCCAGCATTTT	CSARGHPNQPQHF
-	TRBV7-9	TRBJ1-2	-	TGTGCCAGCAGCCCTCAGACCAGTGGCTACACCTTC	CASSPQTSGYTF
-	TRBV6-6	TRBJ2-6	-	TGTGCCAGCAGTTGGGACTCTTACTCTGGGGCCAACGTCCTGACTTTC	CASSWDSYSGANVLTF
TRBD2	TRBV7-2	TRBJ2-7	-	TGTGCCAGCAGCTTAGCTAGCGGGGGTTCTAACTACGAGCAGTACTTC	CASSLASGGSNYEQYF
-	TRBV5-1	TRBJ2-1	few	TGCGCCAGCAGCTCCGGCCCTTCGGGAGAGCAGTTCTTC	CASSSGPSGEQFF
-	TRBV12-5	TRBJ2-7	many	TGTGCTAGTTCCAACAGGGTGGGTAACTACGAGCAGTACTTC	CASSNRVGNYEQYF
-	TRBV5-1	TRBJ1-1	-	TGCGCCAGCAGCCAAGGCTACCAGGCGAGGATGACTGAAGCTTTCTTT	CASSQGYQARMTEAFF
-	TRBV5-1	TRBJ2-3	few	TGCGCCAGCAGCTTGGAATCCAGGCCCACAGATACGCAGTATTTT	CASSLESRPTDTQYF
TRBD1	TRBV24-1	TRBJ2-3	few	TGTGCCACCAGTGACTCAACAGGGGCCCAGCAGTATTTT	CATSDSTGAQQYF
-	TRBV18	TRBJ1-1	-	TGTGCCAGCTCACCAGGCAGGGTCCCGGGGATATATGAAGCTTTCTTT	CASSPGRVPGIYEAFF
-	TRBV12-3/TRBV12-4	TRBJ2-1	many	TGTGCCAGCAGTTTTTCCCCATGGGATGAGCAGTTCTTC	CASSFSPWDEQFF
-	TRBV6-5	TRBJ1-6	-	TGTGCCAGCAGTTACAGGGTTGAGAATAATTCACCCCTCCACTTT	CASSYRVENNSPLHF
TRBD1	TRBV10-3	TRBJ1-1	few	TGTGCCATCAGGCTACAGGGGGACACTGAAGCTTTCTTT	CAIRLQGDTEAFF